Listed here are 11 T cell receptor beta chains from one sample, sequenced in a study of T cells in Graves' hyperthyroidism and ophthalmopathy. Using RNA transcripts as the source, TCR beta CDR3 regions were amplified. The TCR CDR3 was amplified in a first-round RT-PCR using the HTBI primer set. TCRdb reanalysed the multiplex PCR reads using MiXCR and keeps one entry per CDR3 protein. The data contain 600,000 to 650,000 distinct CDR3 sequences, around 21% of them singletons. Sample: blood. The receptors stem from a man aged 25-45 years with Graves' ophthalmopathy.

The CDR3 region is CAILTGVDTGELFF. The CDR3 DNA sequence: TGTGCCATTCTTACAGGTGTAGACACCGGGGAGCTGTTTTTT. The V gene is TRBV6-1, the J gene TRBJ2-2, with D possibly TRBD1 on 5 matching bases. Trimming took off 10 bases at V and 3 bases at J, with 15 bases between the two ends. The CDR3 contains 14 residues. Germline assignment: CDR1 MNHNS and CDR2 SASEGT.

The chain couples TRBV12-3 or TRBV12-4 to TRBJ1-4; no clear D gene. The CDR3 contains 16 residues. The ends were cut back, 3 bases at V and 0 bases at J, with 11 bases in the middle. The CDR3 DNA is TGTGCCAGCAGTTTTTTCCAGAGCGCAACTAATGAAAAACTGTTTTTT. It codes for CASSFFQSATNEKLFF.

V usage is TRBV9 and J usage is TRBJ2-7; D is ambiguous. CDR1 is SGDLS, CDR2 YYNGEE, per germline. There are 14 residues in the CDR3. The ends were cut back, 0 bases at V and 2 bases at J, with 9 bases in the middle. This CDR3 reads CASSVDRVTYEQYF. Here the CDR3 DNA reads TGTGCCAGCAGCGTAGACAGAGTTACCTACGAGCAGTACTTC.

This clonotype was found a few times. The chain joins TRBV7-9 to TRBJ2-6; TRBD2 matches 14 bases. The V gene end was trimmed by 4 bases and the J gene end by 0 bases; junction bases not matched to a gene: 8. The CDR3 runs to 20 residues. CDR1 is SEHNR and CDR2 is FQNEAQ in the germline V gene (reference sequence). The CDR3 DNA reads TGTGCCAGCAGCTCTCCGACTAGCGGGAGGGCTGCCTCTGGGGCCAACGTCCTGACTTTC. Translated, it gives CASSSPTSGRAASGANVLTF.

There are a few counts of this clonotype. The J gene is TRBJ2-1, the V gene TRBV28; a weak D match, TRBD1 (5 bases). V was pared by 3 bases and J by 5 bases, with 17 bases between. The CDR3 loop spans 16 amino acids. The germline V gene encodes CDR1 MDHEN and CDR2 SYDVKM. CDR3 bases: TGTGCCAGCAGTTTGGTCCAGGGATTCGATAACAATGAGCAGTTCTTC. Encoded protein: CASSLVQGFDNNEQFF.

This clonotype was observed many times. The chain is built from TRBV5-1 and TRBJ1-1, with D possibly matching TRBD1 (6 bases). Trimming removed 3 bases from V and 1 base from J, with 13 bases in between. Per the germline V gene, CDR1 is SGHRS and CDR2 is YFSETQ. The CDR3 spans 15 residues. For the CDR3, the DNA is TGCGCCAGCAGCTCCTCCGGGACATCGAACACTGAAGCTTTCTTT. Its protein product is CASSSSGTSNTEAFF. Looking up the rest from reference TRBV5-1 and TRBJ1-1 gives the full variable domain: KAGVTQTPRYLIKTRGQQVTLSCSPISGHRSVSWYQQTPGQGLQFLFEYFSETQRNKGNFPGRFSGRQFSNSRSEMNVSTLELGDSALYLCASSSSGTSNTEAFFGQGTRLTVV.

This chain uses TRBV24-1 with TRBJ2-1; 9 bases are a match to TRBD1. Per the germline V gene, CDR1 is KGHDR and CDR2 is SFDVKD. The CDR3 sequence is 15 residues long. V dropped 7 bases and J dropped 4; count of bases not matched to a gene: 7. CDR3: CATRETGGGYNEQFF. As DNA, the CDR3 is TGTGCCACCAGGGAAACAGGGGGCGGGTACAATGAGCAGTTCTTC.

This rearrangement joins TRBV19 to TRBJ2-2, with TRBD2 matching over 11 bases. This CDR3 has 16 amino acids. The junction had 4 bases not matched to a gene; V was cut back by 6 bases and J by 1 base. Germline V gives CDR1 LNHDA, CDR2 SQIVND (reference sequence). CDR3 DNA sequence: TGTGCCAGTAGCTTAGCGGGAGGGCTGAACACCGGGGAGCTGTTTTTT. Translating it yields CASSLAGGLNTGELFF.

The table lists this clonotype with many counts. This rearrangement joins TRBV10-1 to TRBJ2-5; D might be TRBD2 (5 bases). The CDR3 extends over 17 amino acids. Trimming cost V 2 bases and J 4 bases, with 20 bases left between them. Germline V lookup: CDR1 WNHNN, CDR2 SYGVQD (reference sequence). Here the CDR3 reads CASSEEWETTLLETQYF. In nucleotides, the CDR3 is TGCGCCAGCAGTGAGGAGTGGGAGACCACCCTTCTAGAGACCCAGTACTTC.

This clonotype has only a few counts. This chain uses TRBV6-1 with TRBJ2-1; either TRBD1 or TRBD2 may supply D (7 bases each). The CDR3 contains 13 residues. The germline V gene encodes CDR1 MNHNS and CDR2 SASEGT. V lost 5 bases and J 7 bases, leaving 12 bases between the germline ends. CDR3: CASSQGGLNEQFF. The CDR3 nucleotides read TGTGCCAGCAGTCAGGGGGGGTTGAATGAGCAGTTCTTC.

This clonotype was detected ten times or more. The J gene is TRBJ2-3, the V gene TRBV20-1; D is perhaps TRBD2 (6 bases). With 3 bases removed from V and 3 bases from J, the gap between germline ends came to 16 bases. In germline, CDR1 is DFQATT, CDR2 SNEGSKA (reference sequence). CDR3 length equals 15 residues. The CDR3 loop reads CSAREHGLWTDTQYF. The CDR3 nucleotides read TGCAGTGCTAGGGAGCATGGACTATGGACAGATACGCAGTATTTT.